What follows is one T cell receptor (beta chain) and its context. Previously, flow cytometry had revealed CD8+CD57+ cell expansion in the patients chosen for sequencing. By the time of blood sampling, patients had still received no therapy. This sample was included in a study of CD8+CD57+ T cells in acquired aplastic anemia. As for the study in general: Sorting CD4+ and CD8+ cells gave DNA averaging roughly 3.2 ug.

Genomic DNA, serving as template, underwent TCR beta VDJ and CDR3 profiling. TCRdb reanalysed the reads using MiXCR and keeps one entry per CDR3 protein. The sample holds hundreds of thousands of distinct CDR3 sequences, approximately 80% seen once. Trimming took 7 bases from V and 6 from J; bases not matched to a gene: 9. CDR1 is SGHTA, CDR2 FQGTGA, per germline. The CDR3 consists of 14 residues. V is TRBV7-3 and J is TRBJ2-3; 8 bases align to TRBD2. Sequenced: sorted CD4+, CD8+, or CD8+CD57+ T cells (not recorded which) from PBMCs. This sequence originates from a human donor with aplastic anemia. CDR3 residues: CASTLAGSADTQYF. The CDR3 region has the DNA TGTGCCAGCACATTAGCGGGAAGTGCCGATACGCAGTATTTT.